The clone carrying this T cell receptor (beta chain) has only one observation. This sample is drawn from a study of blood T cells in healthy people across ages. For the second PCR, which ran for 7 to 11 cycles, a sample-barcoded 5' primer and a J-beta primer mix were used. TCRdb passed the 5' RACE reads through MiXCR, listing each CDR3 protein once. The sample carries roughly 1.5 million distinct CDR3 sequences, roughly 43% recorded once. Trimming took off 0 bases at V and 11 bases at J, with 11 bases between the two ends. The CDR3 length is 12 residues. CDR1 and CDR2 from the germline V gene are DFQATT and SNEGSKA (reference sequence).

The clonotype originates from a woman younger than 35 in good health. V gene TRBV20-1 combines with J gene TRBJ1-5; D call uncertain. The sequencing input was blood. The CDR3 DNA reads as TGCAGTGCTAGAGATCGAGTGTCCGCCCAGCATTTT. This gives the protein CSARDRVSAQHF.